This T cell receptor (beta chain) was found in a study of cytomegalovirus exposure and HLA in healthy donors. Whole-study context: Unique TCR beta sequences numbering some 110 million came from 190 million or so T cells in an earlier analysis. Notes on the study in general: Confirmation in vitro established that a few CMV-associated chains were specific for CMV antigens. A later analysis reportedly found that, within productive TCRs, an Asian-associated ancestry cluster had fewer N-insertions than the mean observed across the approximately 600 donors. CMV serostatus alone was available as immune exposure information.

As to this clone: Its target is not known.

The CDR3 extends over 15 amino acids. Germline-derived CDR1 and CDR2 are LNHDA and SQIVND (reference sequence). After removal of 1 base from V and 4 bases from J, the junction contained 5 bases not matched to a gene. Primers: 60 Vbeta forward and 13 Jbeta reverse. Profiling relied on immunoSEQ multiplex PCR, and the TCRdb table lists in-frame clones only, not all of them. Among about 120,000 clones listed, about four fifths were seen once. Material for sequencing was PBMCs. This receptor was obtained from a woman between 35 and 50 years old in good health and CMV-seronegative. V and J are TRBV19 and TRBJ2-5, with 8 nucleotides matching TRBD1. The CDR3 spells CASSIGTGKAETQYF. Written as DNA, the CDR3 is TGTGCCAGTAGTATAGGGACAGGGAAAGCAGAGACCCAGTACTTC.